The 24 T cell receptor beta chains in this list originate from one sample, sequenced in a study of T cell responses to AZD1222 COVID-19 vaccine. Generated by immunoSEQ multiplex PCR, the TCRdb table keeps only in-frame clones and is missing some. The repertoire holds 130,000 or so clones, with over 90% as singletons. Sequenced here: peripheral blood, sampled on day 0 of MenACWY control vaccination. Receptors originate from an adult in good health.

The chain has TRBV4-1 and TRBJ1-3, with a weak D call TRBD1 (5 bases). Deletions cut 4 bases from V and 0 bases from J, with 10 bases between. The CDR3 runs to 15 residues. Germline V gives CDR1 MGHRA, CDR2 YSYEKL. The CDR3 here is CASSRGGVSGNTIYF. Written as DNA, the CDR3 is TGCGCCAGCAGCCGGGGAGGGGTCTCTGGAAACACCATATATTTT.

This chain uses TRBV7-3 with TRBJ2-5; D call uncertain. Trimming removed 3 bases from V and 4 bases from J, with 9 bases in between. The CDR3 length is 13 residues. From germline, CDR1 is SGHTA and CDR2 FQGTGA. Here the CDR3 DNA reads TGTGCCAGCAGCTTCTCAGGTCGAGAGACCCAGTACTTC. This encodes CASSFSGRETQYF.

This clone appeared a single time. The chain is built from TRBV5-4 and TRBJ2-7; 8 bases map to TRBD2. This CDR3 is built from 16 residues. Germline V gene sequence: CDR1 SGHNT, CDR2 YYREEE (reference sequence). V was clipped by 4 bases and J by 5 bases; unmatched bases: 14. The CDR3, as DNA: TGTGCCAGCAGCCCGGGGGCAGCGGGAGCCTTCGACGAGCAGTACTTC. This codes for CASSPGAAGAFDEQYF.

The J gene is TRBJ1-6, the V gene TRBV30; 8 nucleotides match TRBD1. Germline assignment: CDR1 GTSNPN and CDR2 SVGIG (reference sequence). V dropped 1 base and J dropped 7; count of bases not matched to a gene: 6. The CDR3 is 15 amino acids. The CDR3 nucleotides are TGTGCCTGGAGTGACTGGGACAGGAAGAATTCACCCCTCCACTTT. Its protein is CAWSDWDRKNSPLHF.

This clone turned up a few times. The chain links TRBV7-2 to TRBJ1-2; TRBD1 agrees at 10 bases. With 5 bases clipped from V and 7 bases from J, the junction kept 13 bases outside the gene matches. This CDR3 spans 16 amino acids. Germline CDR1 and CDR2: SGHTA and FQGNSA. This CDR3 is CASSPGPGTGVGGYTF. The CDR3 DNA sequence: TGTGCCAGCAGCCCGGGCCCCGGGACAGGGGTCGGTGGCTACACCTTC. Full variable domain (remainder filled in from reference TRBV7-2 and TRBJ1-2): GAGVSQSPSNKVTEKGKDVELRCDPISGHTALYWYRQSLGQGLEFLIYFQGNSAPDKSGLPSDRFSAERTGGSVSTLTIQRTQQEDSAVYLCASSPGPGTGVGGYTFGSGTRLTVV.

V and J are TRBV6-5 and TRBJ1-4, with unresolved D. V was cut by 6 bases and J by 4 bases, with 9 bases left in between. The CDR3 extends over 13 amino acids. The germline V gene has CDR1 MNHEY and CDR2 SVGAGI. The CDR3 region is CASRRTYNEKLFF. CDR3 nucleotide sequence: TGTGCCAGCAGAAGGACCTATAATGAAAAACTGTTTTTT.

The rearrangement joins TRBV10-3 to TRBJ2-5; 7 positions match TRBD1. The CDR3 runs to 13 residues. Per the germline V gene, CDR1 is ENHRY and CDR2 is SYGVKD. V lost 10 bases and J lost 4; bases outside the gene matches: 9. CDR3: CATLDRQGETQYF. CDR3 coding DNA: TGTGCCACCTTGGACAGGCAGGGAGAGACCCAGTACTTC.

The rearrangement uses TRBV6-1 and TRBJ1-6, with D perhaps TRBD1 (5 bases). Germline V gene sequence: CDR1 MNHNS, CDR2 SASEGT. The CDR3 is 17 residues long. V was pared by 4 bases and J by 6 bases, with 19 bases between. CDR3 protein: CASSVWGRGFFNSPLHF. As DNA, the CDR3 is TGTGCCAGCAGTGTTTGGGGGAGAGGATTCTTTAATTCACCCCTCCACTTT.

V usage is TRBV7-9 and J usage is TRBJ2-3; 12 nucleotides line up with TRBD2. V was clipped by 0 bases and J by 5 bases; unmatched bases: 6. The length of the CDR3 is 17 residues. In germline, CDR1 is SEHNR, CDR2 FQNEAQ (reference sequence). CDR3 region: CASSLALAGGLGDTQYF. CDR3 in DNA: TGTGCCAGCAGCTTAGCGCTAGCGGGGGGGCTTGGAGATACGCAGTATTTT. The whole variable domain, filled in from reference TRBV7-9 and TRBJ2-3, reads DTGVSQNPRHKITKRGQNVTFRCDPISEHNRLYWYRQTLGQGPEFLTYFQNEAQLEKSRLLSDRFSAERPKGSFSTLEIQRTEQGDSAMYLCASSLALAGGLGDTQYFGPGTRLTVL.

This clone was detected only once. This chain connects TRBV21-1 to TRBJ1-2; the table's D gene call, TRBD1, was not cross checked with the DNA. TRBV21-1 is classified as a pseudogene. This CDR3 contains 13 residues. CDR3 in DNA: TGTGCCAGCAGCAAAGGACAGGGTTATGGCTACACCTTC. Amino acids: CASSKGQGYGYTF.

This chain joins TRBV7-9 and TRBJ1-5, with unresolved D. Germline lookup yields CDR1 SEHNR and CDR2 FQNEAQ (reference sequence). The CDR3 has 12 residues. V lost 5 bases and J lost 2, with 4 bases in between. The CDR3 spells CASSKGNQPQHF. The CDR3 DNA follows: TGTGCCAGCAGCAAGGGCAATCAGCCCCAGCATTTT. Variable domain in full (rest from reference TRBV7-9 and TRBJ1-5): DTGVSQNPRHKITKRGQNVTFRCDPISEHNRLYWYRQTLGQGPEFLTYFQNEAQLEKSRLLSDRFSAERPKGSFSTLEIQRTEQGDSAMYLCASSKGNQPQHFGDGTRLSIL.

The CDR3 DNA sequence: TGTGCCAGCAGCCCTGACGCAAGGAGCTCCTACGAGCAGTACTTC. Translated: CASSPDARSSYEQYF. The genes are TRBV5-5 and TRBJ2-7; D gene uncertain. Germline values: CDR1 SGHKS, CDR2 YYEKEE (reference sequence). Between the trimmed V and J ends, which lost 4 bases and 0 bases, there was a span of 14 bases. The CDR3 runs to 15 residues.

The chain couples TRBV14 to TRBJ2-1; TRBD2 is a possible D gene (5 bases). The length of the CDR3 is 14 residues. Trimming took off 3 bases at V and 4 bases at J, with 10 bases between the two ends. CDR1 is SGHDN, CDR2 FVKESK, per germline. DNA for the CDR3: TGTGCCAGCAGCCAGAGTAGCGCTTACAATGAGCAGTTCTTC. Amino acids: CASSQSSAYNEQFF.

The chain has TRBV10-3 and TRBJ1-3; D is possibly TRBD1 (6 bases). The CDR3 runs 16 residues. Germline V CDR1 and CDR2: ENHRY, SYGVKD. The V end was cut by 2 bases, the J end by 4 bases, with 15 bases between. Here the CDR3 DNA reads TGTGCCATCAGTGAGATGATACAGGGCCCAGGAAACACCATATATTTT. Its protein is CAISEMIQGPGNTIYF.

The V call is TRBV12-5, the J call TRBJ1-1; no definite D call. V shed 1 base and J shed 6 bases, with 9 bases lying between them. CDR3 length: 13 residues. Germline V CDR1 and CDR2: LGHNT, FRNRAP. CDR3 protein: CASGLEAESEAFF. The CDR3 bases are TGTGCTAGTGGTTTGGAGGCTGAATCTGAAGCTTTCTTT. Filled out from reference TRBV12-5 and TRBJ1-1, the complete variable domain reads DARVTQTPRHKVTEMGQEVTMRCQPILGHNTVFWYRQTMMQGLELLAYFRNRAPLDDSGMPKDRFSAEMPDATLATLKIQPSEPRDSAVYFCASGLEAESEAFFGQGTRLTVV.

This chain joins TRBV28 and TRBJ2-1, with 9 bases fitting TRBD2. V was pared by 2 bases and J by 4 bases, with 18 bases of the junction left unmatched. The CDR3 spans 20 residues. Looked up from germline, CDR1 is MDHEN and CDR2 is SYDVKM. The CDR3 DNA reads TGTGCCAGCAGTTTACGGATATTGGATAGCGGGGGCCTAACTTACAATGAGCAGTTCTTC. Amino acids: CASSLRILDSGGLTYNEQFF.

The chain carries TRBV3-1 (or the pseudogene TRBV3-2) and TRBJ1-1, with unresolved D. Looked up from germline, CDR1 is LGHDT and CDR2 is YNNKEL (reference sequence). The CDR3 has 14 residues. The ends were cut back, 4 bases at V and 1 base at J, with 10 bases in the middle. The chain's CDR3 is CASSRPGGNTEAFF. CDR3 bases: TGTGCCAGCAGCCGTCCGGGAGGGAACACTGAAGCTTTCTTT.

This clone appeared a few times. V usage is TRBV27 and J usage is TRBJ1-5; possible D gene TRBD1, 5 bases. Germline V gene data show CDR1 as MNHEY and CDR2 as SMNVEV (reference sequence). This CDR3 comprises 13 residues. V lost 4 bases and J lost 6, with 10 bases in between. The DNA for the CDR3 is TGTGCCAGCAGTTCTGAGGGGACTCAGCCCCAGCATTTT. Translated: CASSSEGTQPQHF.

The V and J genes are TRBV4-3 and TRBJ1-5; D remains unclear. This CDR3 comprises 15 residues. Trimming removed 1 base at V and 4 bases at J, with 11 bases between. From germline, CDR1 is LGHNA and CDR2 YSLEER. This CDR3 is CASSQGWGSNQPQHF. In DNA form, the CDR3 reads TGCGCCAGCAGCCAAGGATGGGGTTCGAATCAGCCCCAGCATTTT.

V usage is TRBV27 and J usage is TRBJ1-2; TRBD1 matches 8 bases. This CDR3 contains 18 residues. Germline loops: CDR1 MNHEY, CDR2 SMNVEV (reference sequence). J gave up 5 bases and V 5 bases, and 19 bases lay outside the gene matches. The CDR3 sequence is CASSQQIGDRKHSYGYTF. The CDR3 coding sequence is TGTGCCAGCAGTCAACAAATCGGGGACAGGAAACACTCTTATGGCTACACCTTC.

The V gene is TRBV20-1, the J gene TRBJ1-2, with 10 bases that match TRBD1. There are 13 residues in the CDR3. Germline V CDR1 and CDR2: DFQATT, SNEGSKA (reference sequence). V was clipped by 3 bases and J by 4 bases; unmatched bases: 2. The DNA of the CDR3 is TGCAGTGCTAGTTGGACAGGGGGCTATGGCTACACCTTC. Amino acids: CSASWTGGYGYTF.

The genes are TRBV6-5 and TRBJ1-1, with 8 bases lining up with TRBD1. V was pared by 11 bases and J by 5 bases, with 10 bases of the junction left unmatched. This CDR3 comprises 13 residues. In germline, CDR1 is MNHEY, CDR2 SVGAGI. This CDR3 is CASQGQGRTEAFF. The CDR3 region has the DNA TGTGCCTCCCAAGGACAGGGAAGGACTGAAGCTTTCTTT.

V gene TRBV5-4 combines with J gene TRBJ2-1; tentatively, D is TRBD2 (5 bases). The length of the CDR3 is 12 residues. The V gene lost 0 bases and the J gene lost 9 bases, with 7 bases spanning the gap. The germline V gene encodes CDR1 SGHNT and CDR2 YYREEE (reference sequence). This CDR3 is CASSLGSGEQFF. The CDR3 region has the DNA TGTGCCAGCAGCTTGGGAAGCGGTGAGCAGTTCTTC.

V gene TRBV5-4 combines with J gene TRBJ1-1; D ambiguous. Germline-derived CDR1 and CDR2 are SGHNT and YYREEE (reference sequence). Trimming took 0 bases from V and 3 from J, leaving 3 bases between them. This CDR3 spans 12 amino acids. CDR3: CASSLGDTEAFF. In DNA, the CDR3 is TGTGCCAGCAGCTTGGGGGACACTGAAGCTTTCTTT.